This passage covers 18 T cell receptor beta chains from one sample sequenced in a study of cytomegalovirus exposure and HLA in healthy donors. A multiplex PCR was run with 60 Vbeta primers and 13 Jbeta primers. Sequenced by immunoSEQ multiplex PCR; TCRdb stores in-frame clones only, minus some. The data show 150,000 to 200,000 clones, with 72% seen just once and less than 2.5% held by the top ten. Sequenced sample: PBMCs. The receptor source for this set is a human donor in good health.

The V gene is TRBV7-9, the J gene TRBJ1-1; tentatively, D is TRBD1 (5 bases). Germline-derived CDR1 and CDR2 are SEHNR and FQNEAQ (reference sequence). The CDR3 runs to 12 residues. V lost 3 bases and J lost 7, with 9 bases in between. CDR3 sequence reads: CASSFRQSEAFF. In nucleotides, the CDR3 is TGTGCCAGCAGCTTTCGACAGAGTGAAGCTTTCTTT. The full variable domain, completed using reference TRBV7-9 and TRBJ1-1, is DTGVSQNPRHKITKRGQNVTFRCDPISEHNRLYWYRQTLGQGPEFLTYFQNEAQLEKSRLLSDRFSAERPKGSFSTLEIQRTEQGDSAMYLCASSFRQSEAFFGQGTRLTVV.

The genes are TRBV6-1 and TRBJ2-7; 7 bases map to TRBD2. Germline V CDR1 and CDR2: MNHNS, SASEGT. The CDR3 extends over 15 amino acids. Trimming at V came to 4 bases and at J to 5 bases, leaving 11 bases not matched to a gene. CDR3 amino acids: CASSGSRDYINEQYF. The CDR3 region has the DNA TGTGCCAGCAGTGGCTCCCGGGACTATATCAACGAGCAGTACTTC.

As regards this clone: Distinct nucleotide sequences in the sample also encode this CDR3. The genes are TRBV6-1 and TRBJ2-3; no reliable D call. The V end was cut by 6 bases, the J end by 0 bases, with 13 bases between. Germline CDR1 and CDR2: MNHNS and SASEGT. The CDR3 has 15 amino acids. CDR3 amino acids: CASRDTAPSTDTQYF. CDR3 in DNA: TGTGCCAGCAGAGACACCGCTCCTAGCACAGATACGCAGTATTTT.

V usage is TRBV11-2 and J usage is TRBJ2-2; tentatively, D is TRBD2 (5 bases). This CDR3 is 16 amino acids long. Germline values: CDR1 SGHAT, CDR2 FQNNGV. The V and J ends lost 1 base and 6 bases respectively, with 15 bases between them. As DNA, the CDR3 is TGTGCCAGCAGCTTAGCTGTAGCGAGGGTAGCCGGGGAGCTGTTTTTT. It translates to CASSLAVARVAGELFF.

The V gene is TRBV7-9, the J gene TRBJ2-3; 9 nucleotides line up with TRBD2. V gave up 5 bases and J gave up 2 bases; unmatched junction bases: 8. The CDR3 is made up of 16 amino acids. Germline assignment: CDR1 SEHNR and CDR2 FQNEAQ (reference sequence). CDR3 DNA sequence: TGTGCCAGCAGCCCCGGGACTAGCCTTATCACAGATACGCAGTATTTT. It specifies CASSPGTSLITDTQYF. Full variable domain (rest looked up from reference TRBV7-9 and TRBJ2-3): DTGVSQNPRHKITKRGQNVTFRCDPISEHNRLYWYRQTLGQGPEFLTYFQNEAQLEKSRLLSDRFSAERPKGSFSTLEIQRTEQGDSAMYLCASSPGTSLITDTQYFGPGTRLTVL.

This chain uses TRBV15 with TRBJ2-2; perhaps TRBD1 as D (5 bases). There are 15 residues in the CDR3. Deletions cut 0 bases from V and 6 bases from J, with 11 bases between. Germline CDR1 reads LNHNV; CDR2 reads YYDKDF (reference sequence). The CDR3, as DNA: TGTGCCACCAGCAGAGATCCCCAGGGCCCCGGGGAGCTGTTTTTT. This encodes CATSRDPQGPGELFF.

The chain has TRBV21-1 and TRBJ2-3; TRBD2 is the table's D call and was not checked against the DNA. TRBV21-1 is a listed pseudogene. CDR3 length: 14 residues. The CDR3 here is CKEGGLTYPDTQYF. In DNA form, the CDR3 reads TGTAAGGAGGGGGGACTAACGTATCCAGATACGCAGTATTTT.

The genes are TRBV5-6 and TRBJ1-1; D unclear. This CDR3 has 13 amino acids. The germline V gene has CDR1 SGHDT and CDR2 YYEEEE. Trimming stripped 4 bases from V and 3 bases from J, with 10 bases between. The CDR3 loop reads CASSLGVYTEAFF. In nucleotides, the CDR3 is TGTGCCAGCAGCCTCGGGGTGTACACTGAAGCTTTCTTT.

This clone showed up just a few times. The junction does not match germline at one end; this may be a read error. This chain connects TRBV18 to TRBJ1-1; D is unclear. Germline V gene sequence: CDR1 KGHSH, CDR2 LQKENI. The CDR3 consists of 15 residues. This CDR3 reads CASSPPAASDTEAFF. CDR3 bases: TGTGCCAGCTCCCCACCTGCGGCGTCGGACACTGAAGCTTTCTTT. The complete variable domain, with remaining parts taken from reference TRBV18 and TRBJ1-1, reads NAGVMQNPRHLVRRRGQEARLRCSPMKGHSHVYWYRQLPEEGLKFMVYLQKENIIDESGMPKERFSAEFPKEGPSILRIQQVVRGDSAAYFCASSPPAASDTEAFFGQGTRLTVV.

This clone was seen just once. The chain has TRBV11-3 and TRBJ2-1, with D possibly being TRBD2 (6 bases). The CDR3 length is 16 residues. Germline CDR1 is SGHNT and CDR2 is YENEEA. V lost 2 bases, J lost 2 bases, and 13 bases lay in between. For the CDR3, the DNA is TGTGCCAGCAGCTTACGTGGAGGGGTAGCCTACAATGAGCAGTTCTTC. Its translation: CASSLRGGVAYNEQFF.

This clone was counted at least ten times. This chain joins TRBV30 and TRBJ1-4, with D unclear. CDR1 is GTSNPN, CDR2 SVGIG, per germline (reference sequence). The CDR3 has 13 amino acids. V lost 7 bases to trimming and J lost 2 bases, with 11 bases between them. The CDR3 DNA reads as TGTGCCTCCTCAGGCTCCACTAATGAAAAACTGTTTTTT. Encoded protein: CASSGSTNEKLFF.

The CDR3 DNA follows: TGCAGTGTTGAGGTCGGCTATGGCTACACCTTC. It encodes CSVEVGYGYTF. The chain employs TRBV20-1 and TRBJ1-2, with no clear D. Germline V gene lookup returns CDR1 DFQATT and CDR2 SNEGSKA (reference sequence). This CDR3 comprises 11 residues. The ends were cut back, 7 bases at V and 4 bases at J, with 10 bases in the middle.

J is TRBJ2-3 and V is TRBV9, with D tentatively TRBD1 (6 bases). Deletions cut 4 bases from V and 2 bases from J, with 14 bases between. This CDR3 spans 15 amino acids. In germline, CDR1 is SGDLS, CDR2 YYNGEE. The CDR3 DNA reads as TGTGCCAGCAGCCTAGAGGGGGTGACCACAGATACGCAGTATTTT. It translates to CASSLEGVTTDTQYF.

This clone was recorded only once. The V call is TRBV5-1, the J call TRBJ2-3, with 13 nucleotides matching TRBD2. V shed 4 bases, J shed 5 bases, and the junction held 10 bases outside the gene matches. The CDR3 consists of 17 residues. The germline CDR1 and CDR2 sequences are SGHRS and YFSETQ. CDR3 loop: CASSPPHGLAGVDTQYF. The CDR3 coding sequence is TGCGCCAGCAGCCCCCCCCACGGACTAGCGGGGGTAGATACGCAGTATTTT. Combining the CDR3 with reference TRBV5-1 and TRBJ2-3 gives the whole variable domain KAGVTQTPRYLIKTRGQQVTLSCSPISGHRSVSWYQQTPGQGLQFLFEYFSETQRNKGNFPGRFSGRQFSNSRSEMNVSTLELGDSALYLCASSPPHGLAGVDTQYFGPGTRLTVL.

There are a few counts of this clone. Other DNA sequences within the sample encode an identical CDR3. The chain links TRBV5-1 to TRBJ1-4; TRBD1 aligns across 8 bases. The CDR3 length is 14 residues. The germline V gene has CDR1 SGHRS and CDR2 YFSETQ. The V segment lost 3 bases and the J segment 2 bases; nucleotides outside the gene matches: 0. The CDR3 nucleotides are TGCGCCAGCAGCTGGACAGGGACTAATGAAAAACTGTTTTTT. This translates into CASSWTGTNEKLFF.

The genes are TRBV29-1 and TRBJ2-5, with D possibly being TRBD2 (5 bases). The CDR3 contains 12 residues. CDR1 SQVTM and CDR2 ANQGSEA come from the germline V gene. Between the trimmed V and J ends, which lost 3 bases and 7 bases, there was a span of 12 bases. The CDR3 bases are TGCAGCGTTGACCGCTTTGGAGGGACCCAGTACTTC. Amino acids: CSVDRFGGTQYF.

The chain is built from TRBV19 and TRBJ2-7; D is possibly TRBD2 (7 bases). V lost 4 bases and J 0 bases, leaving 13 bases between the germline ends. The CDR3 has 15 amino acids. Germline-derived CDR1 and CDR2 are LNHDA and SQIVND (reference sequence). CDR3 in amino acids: CASSRGGRLSYEQYF. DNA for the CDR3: TGTGCCAGTAGTAGGGGGGGCCGCCTCTCCTACGAGCAGTACTTC.

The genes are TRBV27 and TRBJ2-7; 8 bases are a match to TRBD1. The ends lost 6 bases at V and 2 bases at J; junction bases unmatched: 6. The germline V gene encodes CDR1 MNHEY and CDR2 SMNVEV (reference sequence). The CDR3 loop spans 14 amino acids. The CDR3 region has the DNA TGTGCCAGCAGGCATCAGGGGGCGACCTACGAGCAGTACTTC. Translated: CASRHQGATYEQYF.